These T cell receptor beta chains were read from a single sample in a study of response to subunit inactivated influenza vaccine. One entry per CDR3 protein results from TCRdb running MiXCR on the RT-PCR reads. Of roughly 700,000 distinct CDR3 sequences in the sample, approximately 15% were seen once. This specimen consisted of PBMCs from blood, obtained 14 days before vaccination. The receptors derive from a man aged 45-65 years who received an inactivated influenza vaccine. CDR3s include the opening cysteine and the closing phenylalanine or tryptophan. The D gene is left open where the match is weak. The size entry is marked missing in some rows and otherwise reads once, few, many or a size class.

-	TRBV20-1	TRBJ2-3	-	TGCAGTGCTCCTTTGCGCACAGATACGCAGTATTTT	CSAPLRTDTQYF
-	TRBV9	TRBJ2-1	-	TGTGCCAGCAGCGCTGGGACCGGGACGCAGTTCTTC	CASSAGTGTQFF
-	TRBV24-1	TRBJ2-3	few	TGTGCCACCAGTGGAGGGGCGGGACACACAGATACGCAGTATTTT	CATSGGAGHTDTQYF
TRBD2	TRBV7-2	TRBJ2-5	-	TGTGCCAGCAGCCAGTTGGGACTAGTGAAAGAGACCCAGTACTTC	CASSQLGLVKETQYF
-	TRBV4-1	TRBJ2-5	many	TGCGCCAGCAGCCAACGTTACATGGGGGAGACCCAGTACTTC	CASSQRYMGETQYF
TRBD2	TRBV20-1	TRBJ2-1	-	TGCAGTGCTACCCTCGTCCCCTCCTATCGGACTAGCGGCTACAATGAGCAGTTCTTC	CSATLVPSYRTSGYNEQFF
TRBD2	TRBV27	TRBJ2-7	-	TGTGCCAGCAGTTTAAGTCTGTTAGCGGGACCGGGGGAGCAGTACTTC	CASSLSLLAGPGEQYF
TRBD2	TRBV28	TRBJ2-5	-	TGTGCCAGCAGTTTAAGCGGGGCCCCAGAGACCCAGTACTTC	CASSLSGAPETQYF
TRBD1	TRBV20-1	TRBJ2-2	-	TGCTGTGCTAGAGTTTTCGGACAGGGGGCTGACACCGGGGAGCTGTTTTTT	CCARVFGQGADTGELFF
-	TRBV7-2	TRBJ2-2	many	TGTGCCAGCAGCTTAACTAGCTCGAACACCGGGGAGCTGTTTTTT	CASSLTSSNTGELFF
-	TRBV12-3/TRBV12-4	TRBJ1-1	few	TGTGCCAGCAGTTACTTGAACACTGAAGCTTTCTTT	CASSYLNTEAFF
-	TRBV29-1	TRBJ1-2	few	TGCAGCGTTGCCCCGGGGGGTCTTACATCCTATGGCTACACCTTC	CSVAPGGLTSYGYTF
-	TRBV11-2	TRBJ2-5	few	TGTGCCAGCAGCTTAGATCCCTTCGGAGAGACCCAGTACTTC	CASSLDPFGETQYF
-	TRBV7-9	TRBJ1-2	few	TGTGCCAGCAGCGATCAGGGAGCGGTTGGCTACACCTTC	CASSDQGAVGYTF
-	TRBV24-1	TRBJ2-2	many	TGTGCCACCAGTGATTTGCCTAGCACCGGGGAGCTGTTTTTT	CATSDLPSTGELFF
-	TRBV29-1	TRBJ2-1	-	TGCAGCGTGGACCGGACTGGTAACAATGAGCAGTTCTTC	CSVDRTGNNEQFF
TRBD2	TRBV29-1	TRBJ2-7	-	TGCAGCGTTGTCATCCCTAGCGGGAGGTTGTACGAGCAGTACTTC	CSVVIPSGRLYEQYF
-	TRBV10-3	TRBJ1-3	-	TGTGCCACTAGGTGGACGGACTCTGGAAACACCATATATTTT	CATRWTDSGNTIYF
-	TRBV7-6	TRBJ2-5	-	TGTGCCAGCAGCCCCAGGGGATTATTACAAGAGACCCAGTACTTC	CASSPRGLLQETQYF
TRBD2	TRBV9	TRBJ2-1	-	TGTGCCAGCAGCGTAGCTCGACTAGCGGAGGACAATGAGCAGTTCTTC	CASSVARLAEDNEQFF
TRBD1	TRBV6-1	TRBJ2-7	-	TGTGCCAGCAGTGAGGGGACAGCTTACTCCTACGAGCAGTACTTC	CASSEGTAYSYEQYF
-	TRBV7-2	TRBJ1-4	few	TGTGCCAGCAGCTTAGATCCAGGCCAAAGTTACGAAAAACTGTTTTTT	CASSLDPGQSYEKLFF
-	TRBV19	TRBJ2-3	many	TGTGCCAGTAGCACGGGTACAAGAACCGATACGCAGTATTTT	CASSTGTRTDTQYF
TRBD1	TRBV5-1	TRBJ2-1	few	TGCGCCAGCAGCTTGGCCGGGACAGGTTCCCTTGAGCAGTTCTTC	CASSLAGTGSLEQFF
-	TRBV3-1	TRBJ2-3	-	TGTGCCACCTCCCCCGAGGGGGACTTCACCACCGGCACAGATACGCAGTATTTT	CATSPEGDFTTGTDTQYF
-	TRBV4-3	TRBJ1-6	-	TGCGCCAGCAGCCAGTCCCGCACAGGGCCCTCACCCCTCCACTTT	CASSQSRTGPSPLHF
-	TRBV6-2/TRBV6-3	TRBJ2-7	few	TGTGCCAGCAGTTGGGACGAGTACTACGAGCAGTACTTC	CASSWDEYYEQYF
-	TRBV12-3/TRBV12-4	TRBJ1-1	many	TGTGCCAGCAGTTCCGGGGGGTCAGTTAACACTGAAGCTTTCTTT	CASSSGGSVNTEAFF
-	TRBV29-1	TRBJ2-1	many	TGCAGCGTTGAAGATCACGCCGGGCAGGGCTACAATGAGCAGTTCTTC	CSVEDHAGQGYNEQFF
-	TRBV20-1	TRBJ2-7	-	TGCAGTGCTAGAGTGTTTTCCTACGAGCAGTACTTC	CSARVFSYEQYF
-	TRBV6-2/TRBV6-3	TRBJ2-3	-	TGTGCCAGCAGTTACTCGGGGATATACACAGATACGCAGTATTTT	CASSYSGIYTDTQYF
TRBD2	TRBV12-3/TRBV12-4	TRBJ2-7	few	TGTGCCAGCAGCCGGCGGGAGGGCATCTACGAGCAGTACTTC	CASSRREGIYEQYF